Included here is one T cell receptor (beta chain) sequence, with context. The data were taken from a study of blood T cell repertoires in COVID-19. The overall study: Sites in the United States, Italy and Spain provided acute and convalescent COVID-19 samples.

As processed by the authors: Researchers report that nucleated cell counts were estimated from reference gene primer amplification. Sequencing used immunoSEQ multiplex PCR; TCRdb keeps in-frame clones, though not all of them. V and J calls plus clone size are reproduced from that table; the DNA served to infer D and trimming. The data contain more than 80,000 clones, approximately 80% of them singletons. Germline V lookup: CDR1 MDHEN, CDR2 SYDVKM. V shed 6 bases and J shed 0 bases, with 13 bases lying between them. CDR3 size: 15 residues. V gene TRBV28 combines with J gene TRBJ2-3; TRBD2 is a possible D gene (7 bases). This TCR was sampled from a woman older than 75 with active or convalescent COVID-19. Sequencing was done on a sample of peripheral blood. The CDR3 nucleotides read TGTGCCAGCAGCTTGCGGGGGCCCAGCACAGATACGCAGTATTTT. Translating it yields CASSLRGPSTDTQYF.